The clone carrying this T cell receptor beta chain was found once. In the original workflow: Amplification from reference gene primers served as the basis for estimated nucleated cell counts. Clones were read by immunoSEQ multiplex PCR, and TCRdb kept only the in-frame ones, dropping some. That table gives V, J and clone size, and the DNA gave D and trimming. Found here are 200,000 to 300,000 clones, roughly 80% of them singletons; the top ten hold more than 6%. This specimen comes from a study of blood T cell repertoires in COVID-19. In the study overall: Researchers got acute and convalescent COVID-19 samples from the United States, Italy and Spain. T cells, B-cell-depleted T cells, or PBMCs supplied cDNA or gDNA.

Germline V CDR1 and CDR2: MNHEY, SVGAGI. This CDR3 has 14 amino acids. The V and J ends lost 10 bases and 7 bases, in that order; junction bases with no gene match: 8. What was sequenced was peripheral blood. The chain couples TRBV6-5 to TRBJ1-6; the match to TRBD1 covers 9 bases. The source of this sequence is a woman aged 60 to 75 with active or convalescent COVID-19. CDR3 in amino acids: CATSWTGENSPLHF. CDR3 bases: TGTGCCACCTCGTGGACAGGGGAAAATTCACCCCTCCACTTT.